These T cell receptor beta chains were read from a single sample in a study of a mutant IDH1 vaccine in newly diagnosed glioma. TCRdb's copy holds only in-frame clones and misses some; the assay was immunoSEQ multiplex PCR. Here the sample spans 60,000 or so clones, about 88% being singletons. Their antigens are not known. Here the sequenced sample was PBMCs, taken from a glioma patient whose treatment included an IDH1 peptide vaccine. These TCRs come from a woman in her 50s with glioma. CDR3s include the opening cysteine and the closing phenylalanine or tryptophan. D genes are given only for firm matches. The size of a clone is reported for some rows only, either as once, few or many, or as a class for expanded clones.

.	TRBV6-1	TRBJ1-4	.	TGTGCCAGCAGTGAAGTCAAGCGGGGTGAAAAACTGTTTTTT	CASSEVKRGEKLFF
.	TRBV7-3	TRBJ2-1	.	TGTGCCAGCAGCATAAACCGGGGGTACAATGAGCAGTTCTTC	CASSINRGYNEQFF
.	TRBV19	TRBJ2-5	TRBD2	TGTGCCAGTATGGATTCGGGACTAGCGGCGCAAGAGACCCAGTACTTC	CASMDSGLAAQETQYF
.	TRBV4-1	TRBJ2-7	.	TGCGCCAGCAGCCAAGAGAGGGGCAGGAAATACGAGCAGTACTTC	CASSQERGRKYEQYF
.	TRBV5-5	TRBJ2-7	TRBD1	TGTGCCAGCAGCTTGGGCACGGGACAGGGGTCCTACGAGCAGTACTTC	CASSLGTGQGSYEQYF
.	TRBV2	TRBJ2-7	TRBD1	TGTGCCAGCAGAACAGGGGCCACGTACGACGAGCAGTACTTC	CASRTGATYDEQYF
.	TRBV7-3	TRBJ2-3	TRBD2	TGTGCCAGCAGCACAACGGCGGGGGGGGCGACAGATACGCAGTATTTT	CASSTTAGGATDTQYF
few	TRBV7-2	TRBJ2-7	.	TGTGCCAGCAGCTTAGGGGGGGCAGCCTACGAGCAGTACTTC	CASSLGGAAYEQYF
once	TRBV7-8	TRBJ2-4	.	TGTGCCAGCAGCTTACAGCTAGCCAAAAACATTCAGTACTTC	CASSLQLAKNIQYF
.	TRBV27	TRBJ2-2	TRBD2	TGTGCCAGCAGTTCCAGCGGGGGGGTAATCGGGGAGCTGTTTTTT	CASSSSGGVIGELFF
.	TRBV18	TRBJ2-5	.	TGTGCCAGCTCTCGGACTGGGTCGGAGACCCAGTACTTC	CASSRTGSETQYF
.	TRBV2	TRBJ1-1	TRBD1	TGTGCCAGCAGGGGGGACAGTCCTAACACTGAAGCTTTCTTT	CASRGDSPNTEAFF
.	TRBV25-1	TRBJ2-2	TRBD1	TGTGCCAGCAGTGGCAGGGGGCTAAGGACCGGGGAGCTGTTTTTT	CASSGRGLRTGELFF
.	TRBV19	TRBJ1-2	.	TGTGCCAGTAGTGTGGGGGATCCATATGGCTACACCTTC	CASSVGDPYGYTF
.	TRBV5-1	TRBJ1-2	.	TGCGCCAGCGGAGTAGGCAGAATCAACTATGGCTACACCTTC	CASGVGRINYGYTF
once	TRBV5-6	TRBJ2-7	.	TGTGCCAGCAGCTTAGGGGGCAGGGACTACTACGAGCAGTACTTC	CASSLGGRDYYEQYF
.	TRBV2	TRBJ1-1	TRBD1	TGTGCCAGCAGAGAAATACAGGGGGGGACTGAAGCTTTCTTT	CASREIQGGTEAFF
.	TRBV9	TRBJ2-7	.	TGTGCCAGCAGCGTAGGAGGGGAGGCAGGGCGCTACGAGCAGTACTTC	CASSVGGEAGRYEQYF
.	TRBV28	TRBJ2-7	TRBD2	TGTGCCAGCAGCTCACCGTGGGGGGGGACCTACGAGCAGTACTTC	CASSSPWGGTYEQYF
.	TRBV28	TRBJ1-2	.	TGTGCCAGCAGTTACCCGCCGGGGGGCGCGGTCTATGGCTACACCTTC	CASSYPPGGAVYGYTF